These T cell receptor beta chains were read from a single sample in a study of blood T cell repertoires in COVID-19. Assay used: immunoSEQ multiplex PCR; TCRdb lists only in-frame clones, some missing. The data show roughly 280,000 clones, less than 90% seen once. Source material: peripheral blood. These receptors were obtained from a man in his thirties or forties with active or convalescent COVID-19. The CDR3 runs from the conserved cysteine through the conserved F or W. The D gene is left open where the match is weak. Not all rows give a size; the values are once, few, many and, for expanded clones, a class.

clone size: .
J gene: TRBJ2-5
V gene: TRBV18
D gene: .
CDR3 protein: CASSPLPAAQETQYF
CDR3 DNA: TGTGCCAGCTCACCACTTCCTGCGGCGCAAGAGACCCAGTACTTC

clone size: .
J gene: TRBJ1-2
V gene: TRBV19
D gene: .
CDR3 protein: CASSSRGGFDYGYTF
CDR3 DNA: TGTGCCAGTAGTAGCCGGGGGGGCTTTGACTATGGCTACACCTTC

clone size: .
J gene: TRBJ1-2
V gene: TRBV7-2
D gene: .
CDR3 protein: CASSSRGLGYGYTF
CDR3 DNA: TGTGCCAGCAGCTCCAGGGGCTTAGGCTATGGCTACACCTTC

clone size: once
J gene: TRBJ2-1
V gene: TRBV11-2
D gene: .
CDR3 protein: CASSYLLEGSYNEQFF
CDR3 DNA: TGTGCCAGCAGCTACTTACTCGAGGGCTCCTACAATGAGCAGTTCTTC

clone size: many
J gene: TRBJ2-2
V gene: TRBV11-2
D gene: .
CDR3 protein: CASSLTNTGELFF
CDR3 DNA: TGTGCCAGCAGCTTAACAAACACCGGGGAGCTGTTTTTT

clone size: .
J gene: TRBJ2-3
V gene: TRBV3-1/TRBV3-2
D gene: TRBD2
CDR3 protein: CASSGTSGGGRDTQYF
CDR3 DNA: TGTGCCAGCAGCGGGACTAGCGGGGGGGGGAGAGATACGCAGTATTTT

clone size: .
J gene: TRBJ1-2
V gene: TRBV30
D gene: TRBD1
CDR3 protein: CAWSVQGVGYGYTF
CDR3 DNA: TGTGCCTGGAGTGTACAGGGGGTAGGTTATGGCTACACCTTC

clone size: once
J gene: TRBJ1-5
V gene: TRBV20-1
D gene: TRBD1
CDR3 protein: CSASQGVYNQPQHF
CDR3 DNA: TGCAGTGCTAGTCAGGGGGTGTACAATCAGCCCCAGCATTTT

clone size: once
J gene: TRBJ2-2
V gene: TRBV21-1
D gene: .
CDR3 protein: CASSHGKSGTSPTGELFF
CDR3 DNA: TGTGCCAGCAGCCACGGAAAAAGCGGGACCTCACCCACCGGGGAGCTGTTTTTT

clone size: few
J gene: TRBJ1-1
V gene: TRBV21-1
D gene: .
CDR3 protein: CASSENREMNTEAFF
CDR3 DNA: TGTGCCAGCAGCGAGAACAGGGAGATGAACACTGAAGCTTTCTTT

clone size: .
J gene: TRBJ1-5
V gene: TRBV6-2/TRBV6-3
D gene: TRBD1
CDR3 protein: CASSDEDRGANQPQHF
CDR3 DNA: TGTGCCAGCAGTGACGAGGACAGGGGGGCGAATCAGCCCCAGCATTTT

clone size: few
J gene: TRBJ2-3
V gene: TRBV24-1
D gene: .
CDR3 protein: CATKRTPSRDTQYF
CDR3 DNA: TGTGCCACCAAGCGGACTCCCTCCAGAGATACGCAGTATTTT

clone size: .
J gene: TRBJ2-2
V gene: TRBV13
D gene: .
CDR3 protein: CASSLVGSGTGELFF
CDR3 DNA: TGTGCCAGCAGCCTGGTGGGGAGTGGGACCGGGGAGCTGTTTTTT

clone size: .
J gene: TRBJ1-4
V gene: TRBV5-6
D gene: .
CDR3 protein: CASSLFVQTNEKLFF
CDR3 DNA: TGTGCCAGCAGCTTGTTTGTACAGACTAATGAAAAACTGTTTTTT

clone size: .
J gene: TRBJ1-2
V gene: TRBV19
D gene: .
CDR3 protein: CASSTNGSPGGYTF
CDR3 DNA: TGTGCCAGTAGTACGAACGGGTCGCCGGGAGGCTACACCTTC

clone size: .
J gene: TRBJ1-2
V gene: TRBV6-6
D gene: TRBD1
CDR3 protein: CASSFRTGGNGYTF
CDR3 DNA: TGTGCCAGCAGTTTCCGGACAGGGGGGAATGGCTACACCTTC

clone size: many
J gene: TRBJ1-5
V gene: TRBV1
D gene: .
CDR3 protein: CTSSQGPRAGGHSNQPQHF
CDR3 DNA: TGCACCAGCAGCCAAGGCCCCCGGGCGGGGGGCCATAGCAATCAGCCCCAGCATTTT

clone size: .
J gene: TRBJ1-4
V gene: TRBV2
D gene: .
CDR3 protein: CASSPTGREDEKLFF
CDR3 DNA: TGTGCCAGCAGTCCCACTGGGAGGGAAGATGAAAAACTGTTTTTT

clone size: .
J gene: TRBJ1-2
V gene: TRBV6-4
D gene: .
CDR3 protein: CASSPRGGAGYTF
CDR3 DNA: TGTGCCAGCAGTCCCCGTGGGGGGGCTGGCTACACCTTC

clone size: .
J gene: TRBJ2-7
V gene: TRBV27
D gene: .
CDR3 protein: CASSLGGDGSTYEQYF
CDR3 DNA: TGTGCCAGCAGTTTAGGAGGGGACGGGAGCACCTACGAGCAGTACTTC

clone size: .
J gene: TRBJ1-2
V gene: TRBV10-2
D gene: .
CDR3 protein: CASSKTLGHRNYGYTF
CDR3 DNA: TGCGCCAGCAGCAAAACGTTGGGACACCGTAACTATGGCTACACCTTC

clone size: .
J gene: TRBJ2-7
V gene: TRBV11-2
D gene: .
CDR3 protein: CASSLSRFDSLEGYEQYF
CDR3 DNA: TGTGCCAGCAGCTTGTCCCGGTTTGACAGTCTCGAAGGGTACGAGCAGTACTTC

clone size: .
J gene: TRBJ2-3
V gene: TRBV10-2
D gene: .
CDR3 protein: CASSEGGGGLSDTQYF
CDR3 DNA: TGCGCCAGCAGTGAGGGGGGCGGGGGATTATCAGATACGCAGTATTTT

clone size: few
J gene: TRBJ2-1
V gene: TRBV7-2
D gene: .
CDR3 protein: CASSLGAAYNEQFF
CDR3 DNA: TGTGCCAGCAGCTTAGGGGCAGCCTACAATGAGCAGTTCTTC

clone size: .
J gene: TRBJ1-2
V gene: TRBV13
D gene: .
CDR3 protein: CASSSRKEQGSGGYTF
CDR3 DNA: TGTGCCAGCAGCTCCCGGAAAGAACAGGGTTCGGGAGGCTACACCTTC

clone size: .
J gene: TRBJ1-2
V gene: TRBV2
D gene: .
CDR3 protein: CASSEKGYGYTF
CDR3 DNA: TGTGCCAGCAGTGAAAAGGGGTATGGCTACACCTTC

clone size: .
J gene: TRBJ1-1
V gene: TRBV6-6
D gene: TRBD1
CDR3 protein: CASAGTGGSTEAFF
CDR3 DNA: TGTGCCAGCGCCGGGACAGGGGGTAGTACTGAAGCTTTCTTT

clone size: .
J gene: TRBJ2-7
V gene: TRBV7-9
D gene: .
CDR3 protein: CASSLASGTYEQYF
CDR3 DNA: TGTGCCAGCAGCTTAGCGTCGGGGACCTACGAGCAGTACTTC

clone size: few
J gene: TRBJ2-3
V gene: TRBV6-5
D gene: .
CDR3 protein: CASSPLGGGTDTQYF
CDR3 DNA: TGTGCCAGCAGTCCCTTAGGGGGGGGCACAGATACGCAGTATTTT